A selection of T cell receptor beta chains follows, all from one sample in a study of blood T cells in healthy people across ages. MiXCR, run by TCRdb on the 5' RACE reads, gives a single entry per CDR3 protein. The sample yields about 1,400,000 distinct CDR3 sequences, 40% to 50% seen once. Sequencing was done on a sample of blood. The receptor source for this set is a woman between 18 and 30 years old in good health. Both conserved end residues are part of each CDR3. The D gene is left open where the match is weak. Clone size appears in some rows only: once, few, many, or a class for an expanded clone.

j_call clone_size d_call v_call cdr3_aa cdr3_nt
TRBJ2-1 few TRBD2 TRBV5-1 CASSLLVASGGEARIDNEQFF TGCGCCAGCAGCTTGCTCGTAGCTAGCGGGGGGGAGGCGAGAATCGACAATGAGCAGTTCTTC
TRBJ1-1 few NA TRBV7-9 CASSLADRMGTEAFF TGTGCCAGCAGCTTAGCCGATCGGATGGGCACTGAAGCTTTCTTT
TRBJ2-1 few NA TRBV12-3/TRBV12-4 CASSETGTTNEQFF TGTGCCAGCAGCGAAACCGGGACAACGAATGAGCAGTTCTTC
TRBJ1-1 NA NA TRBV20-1 CSAPRGVSGNTEAFF TGCAGTGCCCCGAGGGGGGTTTCGGGGAACACTGAAGCTTTCTTT
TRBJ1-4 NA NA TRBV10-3 CATRASVDNEKLFF TGTGCCACCCGAGCAAGTGTAGATAATGAAAAACTGTTTTTT
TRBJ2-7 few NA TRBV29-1 CSVEVGGYSYEQYF TGCAGCGTTGAGGTTGGCGGTTACTCCTACGAGCAGTACTTC
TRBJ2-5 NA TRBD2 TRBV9 CASSAVAGGPRETQYF TGTGCCAGCAGCGCCGTAGCGGGGGGGCCTCGGGAGACCCAGTACTTC
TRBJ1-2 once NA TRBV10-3 CAIRDDRLSGGYTF TGTGCCATCAGGGACGATAGACTCTCTGGGGGCTACACCTTC
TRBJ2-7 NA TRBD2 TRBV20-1 CSARDLTSGYEQYF TGCAGTGCTAGAGACCTGACTAGCGGATACGAGCAGTACTTC
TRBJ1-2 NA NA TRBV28 CASRSGAGYTF TGTGCCAGCAGGTCGGGCGCAGGCTACACCTTC
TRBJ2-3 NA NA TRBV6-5 CASSYGSTGDTQYF TGTGCCAGCAGTTACGGAAGCACTGGAGATACGCAGTATTTT
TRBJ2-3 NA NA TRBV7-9 CASSLAIGITDTQYF TGTGCCAGCAGCTTAGCGATCGGGATCACAGATACGCAGTATTTT
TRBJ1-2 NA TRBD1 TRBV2 CASRGQAGSYGYTF TGTGCCAGCAGGGGACAGGCAGGTAGCTATGGCTACACCTTC
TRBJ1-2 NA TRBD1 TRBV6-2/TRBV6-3 CASRRGQEVYGYTF TGTGCCAGCAGAAGAGGACAGGAAGTCTATGGCTACACCTTC
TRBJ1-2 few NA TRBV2 CASSPLEGGVYGYTF TGTGCCAGCAGCCCCTTAGAAGGGGGAGTCTATGGCTACACCTTC
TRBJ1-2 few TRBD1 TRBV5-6 CASSWTGVSNYGYTF TGTGCCAGCAGCTGGACAGGGGTTTCTAACTATGGCTACACCTTC
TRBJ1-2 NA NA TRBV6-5 CASRREGMCYGYTF TGTGCCAGCAGGCGTGAGGGAATGTGCTATGGCTACACCTTC
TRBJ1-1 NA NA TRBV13 CASSLQRGANTEAFF TGTGCCAGCAGCCTCCAACGGGGGGCGAACACTGAAGCTTTCTTT
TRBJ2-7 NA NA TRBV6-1 CASSARGSHYEQYF TGTGCCAGCAGCGCCCGGGGGTCCCACTACGAGCAGTACTTC
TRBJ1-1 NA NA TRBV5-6 CASSLWDTEAFF TGTGCCAGCAGCCTCTGGGACACTGAAGCTTTCTTT
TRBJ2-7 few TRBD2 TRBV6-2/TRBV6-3 CASSTTSASRVWEQYF TGTGCCAGCAGTACTACTAGCGCGTCGCGGGTGTGGGAGCAGTACTTC
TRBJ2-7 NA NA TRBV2 CASSEYRGREQYF TGTGCCAGCAGTGAGTACCGGGGCCGGGAGCAGTACTTC
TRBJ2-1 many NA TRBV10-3 CAISESLVSSYNEQFF TGTGCCATCAGTGAGTCGCTAGTGTCCTCCTACAATGAGCAGTTCTTC
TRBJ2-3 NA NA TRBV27 CASSLQGWDTQYF TGTGCCAGCAGTTTACAGGGATGGGATACGCAGTATTTT
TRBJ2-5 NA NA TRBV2 CASSERGRQETQYF TGTGCCAGCAGTGAACGGGGGCGACAAGAGACCCAGTACTTC
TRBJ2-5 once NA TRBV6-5 CASSYGPAETSYNEQYF TGTGCCAGCAGTTACGGGCCAGCGGAGACCTCCTACAATGAGCAGTACTTC
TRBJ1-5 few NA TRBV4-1 CASSQVSGKSNQPQHF TGCGCCAGCAGCCAAGTCTCCGGGAAGAGCAATCAGCCCCAGCATTTT
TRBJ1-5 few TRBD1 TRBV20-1 CSASKKGDRGRRQPQHF TGCAGTGCTAGTAAAAAGGGGGACAGGGGGCGTCGTCAGCCCCAGCATTTT
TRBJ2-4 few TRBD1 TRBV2 CASSGRQGNLAKNIQYF TGTGCCAGCAGTGGGAGACAGGGGAACTTAGCCAAAAACATTCAGTACTTC
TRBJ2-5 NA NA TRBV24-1 CATSDLRREYF TGTGCCACCAGTGATTTGAGGCGTGAGTACTTC
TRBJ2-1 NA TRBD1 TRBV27 CASNPGQGHNEQFF TGTGCCAGCAACCCGGGACAGGGTCACAATGAGCAGTTCTTC
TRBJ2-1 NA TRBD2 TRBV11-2 CASSTTSGTWNEQFF TGTGCCAGCAGCACAACTAGCGGGACGTGGAATGAGCAGTTCTTC
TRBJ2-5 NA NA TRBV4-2 CASSQGGAREETQYF TGTGCCAGCAGCCAAGGGGGGGCCCGGGAAGAGACCCAGTACTTC
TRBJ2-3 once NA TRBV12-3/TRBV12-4 CASSRVGGPDAQYF TGTGCCAGCAGTCGGGTCGGGGGCCCAGATGCGCAGTATTTT
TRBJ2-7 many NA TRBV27 CASSLVGSSYEQYF TGTGCCAGCAGCTTAGTGGGGTCCTCCTACGAGCAGTACTTC
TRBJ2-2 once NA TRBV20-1 CSADGLPNTGELFF TGCAGTGCGGATGGACTACCCAACACCGGGGAGCTGTTTTTT
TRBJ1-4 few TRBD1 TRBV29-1 CSVSGTGDEKLFF TGCAGCGTCTCCGGGACAGGGGACGAAAAACTGTTTTTT
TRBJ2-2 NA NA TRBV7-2 CASSLISGDTGELFF TGTGCCAGCAGCTTGATTAGCGGCGACACCGGGGAGCTGTTTTTT
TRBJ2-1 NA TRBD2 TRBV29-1 CSVEGTRRLKEQFF TGCAGCGTTGAAGGGACTAGAAGGTTGAAGGAGCAGTTCTTC
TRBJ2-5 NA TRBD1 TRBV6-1 CASNPGQGAYGQYF TGTGCCAGCAACCCGGGACAGGGGGCCTACGGGCAGTACTTC
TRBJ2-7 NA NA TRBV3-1 CASSQDRDSPYEQYF TGTGCCAGCAGCCAAGACCGCGACAGTCCCTACGAGCAGTACTTC